This passage covers 25 T cell receptor beta chains from one sample sequenced in a study of tumor-infiltrating lymphocytes in primary liver carcinoma. A primer in the constant region served to generate TCR beta cDNA from approximately 500 ng of total RNA. Slightly modified ARM-PCR with three nested multiplex PCR rounds yielded TCR beta libraries. Each of the first two PCR rounds ran approximately 11 cycles with TRBV1-TRBV30 forward and C-beta reverse primers. TCRdb re-called the multiplex PCR reads with MiXCR, one entry per CDR3 protein. This repertoire shows 150,000 to 200,000 distinct CDR3 sequences, almost 65% found once; its top ten account for 7% to 8.5%. Both blood RNA, taken from unsorted whole blood, and germline DNA were extracted. Sequenced sample: peripheral blood. Source of these receptors: a woman aged 60-70 years with primary liver carcinoma and hepatitis B virus infection.

The rearrangement links TRBV5-6 to TRBJ2-1; TRBD2 might be the D (6 bases). Between the trimmed V and J ends, which lost 2 bases and 0 bases, there was a span of 9 bases. Germline V lookup: CDR1 SGHDT, CDR2 YYEEEE. This CDR3 comprises 15 residues. In nucleotides, the CDR3 is TGTGCCAGCAGCTTAACCGGGAGCTCCTACAATGAGCAGTTCTTC. This codes for CASSLTGSSYNEQFF.

About this clonotype: The junction departs from the called germline gene at one end, perhaps through a read error. V usage is TRBV11-2 and J usage is TRBJ1-4; D unresolved. Germline V gene lookup returns CDR1 SGHAT and CDR2 FQNNGV. This CDR3 comprises 15 residues. The CDR3, as DNA: TGTGCCAGCAGCCACACGACATGGGCTAATGAAAAACAGTTTTTT. Encoded protein: CASSHTTWANEKQFF.

Turning to this clonotype: Germline and junction disagree at one end, which may indicate a read error. The chain uses TRBV12-3 or TRBV12-4 and TRBJ2-7; a possible D gene is TRBD1 (5 bases). The CDR3 consists of 14 residues. CDR3 DNA: TGCGCCAGCAGTTTGGGCCAGGGCCTTAGCGAGCAGTACTTC. Translation gives CASSLGQGLSEQYF.

This clonotype has a handful of counts. This chain uses TRBV5-4 with TRBJ2-5, with 11 bases matching TRBD1. The germline V gene has CDR1 SGHNT and CDR2 YYREEE (reference sequence). This CDR3 region has 16 residues. Trimming at V came to 1 base and at J to 4 bases, leaving 6 bases not matched to a gene. This CDR3 reads CASSLRGTGGRETQYF. For the CDR3, the DNA is TGTGCCAGCAGCTTGCGGGGGACAGGGGGTAGAGAGACCCAGTACTTC.

Notes on this clonotype: The junction differs from germline at one of its ends, possibly a read error. This CDR3 is CASTLRGAVSSYEQCF. The CDR3 DNA is TGTGCCAGCACTTTAAGGGGCGCTGTTAGTTCCTACGAGCAGTGCTTC. The chain recombines TRBV28 with TRBJ2-7; weak D call: TRBD1 (5 bases). Germline V gives CDR1 MDHEN, CDR2 SYDVKM. This CDR3 comprises 16 residues.

The chain joins TRBV11-1 to TRBJ2-7; D is undetermined. Trimming removed 5 bases from V and 5 bases from J, with 19 bases in between. Germline CDR1 and CDR2: SGHAT and FQDESV (reference sequence). The CDR3 length is 15 residues. This CDR3 reads CASSPRNRKVHEQYF. In nucleotides, the CDR3 is TGTGCCAGCAGCCCGAGGAACCGTAAGGTCCACGAGCAGTACTTC.

Points on this clonotype: A much more abundant neighbour one base away suggests this may be a read error. Given the absence of the conserved phenylalanine or tryptophan at the CDR3 end, a read error is likely. The V call is TRBV6-1, the J call TRBJ2-1; D is perhaps TRBD2 (5 bases). The ends were cut back, 3 bases at V and 9 bases at J, with 24 bases in the middle. CDR3 size: 17 residues. In germline, CDR1 is MNHNS, CDR2 SASEGT. CDR3 DNA: TGTGCCAGCAGTGACCCCAGGCTAGCAGAACCTGTCGGTGAGCAGTTCCTC. This encodes CASSDPRLAEPVGEQFL.

This chain joins TRBV4-2 and TRBJ2-7; 7 bases align to TRBD1. The CDR3 extends over 16 amino acids. With 6 bases clipped from V and 0 bases from J, the junction kept 11 bases outside the gene matches. Germline V CDR1 and CDR2: LGHNA, YNFKEQ. CDR3 loop: CASSRMGQFSSYEQYF. DNA for the CDR3: TGTGCCAGCAGTCGGATGGGACAGTTTTCCTCCTACGAGCAGTACTTC.

This clonotype was seen a few times. This CDR3 is CSASGQGLDEQFF. DNA of the CDR3: TGCAGTGCTTCGGGACAGGGGCTGGATGAGCAGTTCTTC. V gene TRBV20-1 combines with J gene TRBJ2-1; 10 positions match TRBD1. The trim removed 5 bases at V and 8 bases at J, leaving 6 bases unmatched. The CDR3 has 13 amino acids. Germline CDR1 is DFQATT and CDR2 is SNEGSKA (reference sequence).

As regards this clonotype: Just one base apart from a much larger clone, this may be a read error. This sequence joins TRBV5-1 and TRBJ2-1; 11 positions agree with TRBD2. The CDR3 extends over 14 amino acids. Germline CDR1 and CDR2: SGHRS and YFSETQ. J lost 10 bases, V lost 7 bases, and 10 bases had no gene match. CDR3 in amino acids: CASSGTSGCGEQFF. The CDR3 region has the DNA TGCGCCAGCTCTGGGACTAGCGGATGTGGGGAGCAGTTCTTC.

This chain uses TRBV30 with TRBJ1-5; D gene uncertain. V was cut by 4 bases and J by 5 bases, with 15 bases left in between. The CDR3 extends over 14 amino acids. Per the germline V gene, CDR1 is GTSNPN and CDR2 is SVGIG (reference sequence). This chain's CDR3 is CAWNRGLGDQPQHF. The CDR3 coding sequence is TGTGCCTGGAACCGCGGTCTGGGAGATCAGCCCCAGCATTTT.

The V call is TRBV5-6, the J call TRBJ2-7, with D hard to call. This CDR3 region has 13 residues. Germline V CDR1 and CDR2: SGHDT, YYEEEE. Trimming shortened V by 3 bases and J by 5 bases, and 12 bases separated the two germline ends. DNA for the CDR3: TGTGCCAGCAGCTCCAGCGAGAGACACGAGCAGTACTTC. This translates into CASSSSERHEQYF.

This clonotype was counted a few times. A read error may explain this, as a much larger clone is one base away. V gene TRBV6-6 combines with J gene TRBJ2-3, with 8 bases that match TRBD2. The CDR3 totals 16 residues. Germline V gene lookup returns CDR1 MNHNY and CDR2 SVGAGI (reference sequence). The CDR3 loop reads CASSYSGAGGTGTQYF. The CDR3 DNA is TGTGCCAGCAGTTACTCCGGTGCGGGGGGTACAGGTACGCAGTATTTT.

This clonotype was seen repeatedly, ten times or more. The rearrangement uses TRBV6-5 and TRBJ2-1, with D hard to call. Germline CDR1 is MNHEY and CDR2 is SVGAGI. V was pared by 2 bases and J by 2 bases, with 10 bases between. The CDR3 is 15 residues long. CDR3 coding DNA: TGTGCCAGCAGTTACCGGCCAGCCCCCTACAATGAGCAGTTCTTC. Translating gives CASSYRPAPYNEQFF.

A remark on this clonotype: A read error may be the cause here, since a much bigger clone is one base away. The gene calls are TRBV12-3 or TRBV12-4 and TRBJ2-3; 8 bases agree with TRBD1. This CDR3 comprises 15 residues. DNA of the CDR3: TGTGCCAGCAGCCCCTGGCAGGGGGCAACAGATGCGCAGTATTTT. It codes for CASSPWQGATDAQYF.

V is TRBV10-2 and J is TRBJ2-4, with D maybe TRBD2 (7 bases). With 2 bases removed from V and 1 base from J, the gap between germline ends came to 12 bases. Per germline, CDR1 WSHSY and CDR2 SAAADI. The CDR3 is 16 amino acids. The CDR3 reads CASSERGARAKNIQYF. The CDR3, as DNA: TGCGCCAGCAGTGAGCGGGGGGCGAGGGCCAAAAACATTCAGTACTTC.

At least ten counts were recorded for this clonotype. The rearrangement links TRBV6-7 to TRBJ1-2; 7 bases agree with TRBD1. TRBV6-7 is designated an ORF whose function remains uncertain. J was trimmed by 0 bases and V by 7 bases; bases with no gene match: 8. This CDR3 is 15 amino acids long. CDR3 residues: CASTERQGSNYGYTF. The CDR3 nucleotides are TGTGCCAGCACCGAAAGACAGGGATCTAACTATGGCTACACCTTC.

This clonotype is a singleton in its sample. A much more abundant neighbour one base away suggests this may be a read error. The rearrangement uses TRBV6-6 and TRBJ1-2; a weak D match, TRBD1 (5 bases). Between the trimmed V and J ends, which lost 5 bases and 8 bases, there was a span of 18 bases. Looked up from germline, CDR1 is MNHNY and CDR2 is SVGAGI (reference sequence). This CDR3 has 14 amino acids. CDR3 bases: TGTGCCAGCAGTCCTGGGACCAGGTCGTGGGGCTACACCTTC. Translation: CASSPGTRSWGYTF.

This clonotype has a single count. The CDR3 does not close with the conserved phenylalanine or tryptophan, likely indicating a read error. The genes are TRBV10-1 and TRBJ2-1; D might be TRBD1 or TRBD2, each matching 5 bases. CDR3 length: 15 amino acids. Germline V gene sequence: CDR1 WNHNN, CDR2 SYGVQD (reference sequence). CDR3 nucleotide sequence: TGCGCCAGCAGTGCCACCGGGGCCCGGCACAATGTGCAGTTCTTA. Its translation is CASSATGARHNVQFL.

J is TRBJ1-5 and V is TRBV28; D is perhaps TRBD1 (6 bases). Germline CDR1 and CDR2: MDHEN and SYDVKM. There are 14 residues in the CDR3. V was trimmed by 10 bases and J by 11 bases, leaving 24 bases between them. CDR3 in amino acids: CATRYVIAAGAQHF. CDR3 nucleotides: TGTGCCACCCGATATGTGATTGCTGCAGGGGCCCAGCATTTT.

The chain recombines TRBV11-3 with TRBJ2-1; TRBD2 might be the D (7 bases). The germline V gene has CDR1 SGHNT and CDR2 YENEEA. V was pared by 5 bases and J by 6 bases, with 17 bases between. The CDR3 loop spans 15 amino acids. The CDR3 nucleotides read TGTGCCAGCAGCCTAAGGGGGGGTGAGGGCAATGAGCAGTTCTTC. Amino acid sequence: CASSLRGGEGNEQFF.

This clonotype has more than one count but fewer than ten. The rearrangement links TRBV28 to TRBJ1-6; D is possibly TRBD1 (6 bases). CDR3 length: 14 residues. V lost 7 bases and J 10 bases, leaving 17 bases between the germline ends. Per the germline V gene, CDR1 is MDHEN and CDR2 is SYDVKM. CDR3 amino acids: CASTQRGARSPLHF. The CDR3 DNA sequence: TGTGCCAGCACCCAAAGGGGGGCAAGATCACCCCTCCACTTT.

This chain joins TRBV6-6 and TRBJ2-7; 9 bases fit TRBD1. Trimming took 6 bases from V and 4 from J; bases not matched to a gene: 16. The CDR3 extends over 17 amino acids. Germline CDR1 is MNHNY and CDR2 is SVGAGI (reference sequence). The chain's CDR3 is CASSPGLNRGQNYEQYF. The CDR3 DNA is TGTGCCAGCAGCCCTGGACTAAACAGGGGGCAGAATTACGAGCAGTACTTC.

With regard to this clonotype: At one of its ends the junction is not consistent with the germline gene, which may arise from a read error. CDR3 bases: TGTGCCGGCAGTTTAAGTTATCACATTCTGACTAGCGGGGATGAAGAGCAGTTCTTC. Amino acid sequence: CAGSLSYHILTSGDEEQFF. The chain is built from TRBV28 and TRBJ2-1; TRBD2 matches 11 bases. Germline V gene data show CDR1 as MDHEN and CDR2 as SYDVKM. The CDR3 sequence is 19 residues long.

In this sample, this clonotype turned up once. V and J are TRBV4-1 and TRBJ2-3; 9 positions match TRBD2. The V gene's germline CDR1 is MGHRA and CDR2 YSYEKL. With 4 bases clipped from V and 0 bases from J, the junction kept 14 bases outside the gene matches. The CDR3 loop spans 19 amino acids. CDR3 in DNA: TGCGCCAGCAGCCGTCTCTCGGGCCGACTAGCGGCTAGCACAGATACGCAGTATTTT. The encoded protein is CASSRLSGRLAASTDTQYF.